Included here is one TCR beta chain sequence, with context. The sample holds other DNA sequences that translate to the same CDR3. Original handling: Reference gene primer amplification in the assay estimated nucleated cell counts. The table came from immunoSEQ multiplex PCR; TCRdb's copy has only in-frame clones and leaves some out. V, J and clone size are taken as reported in that table, and D and trimming were inferred from the DNA itself. The sample records 90,000 to 150,000 clones, around three quarters being singletons. This entry belongs to a study of blood T cell repertoires in COVID-19. Study-wide context: Some COVID-19 samples were acute and others convalescent; all came from the United States, Italy and Spain.

Trimming stripped 5 bases from V and 2 bases from J, with 7 bases between. The CDR3 is 13 residues long. Germline CDR1 SGHTA, CDR2 FQGNSA. The chain joins TRBV7-2 to TRBJ1-5; D not resolved. Sequencing used peripheral blood. The clonotype comes from a woman older than 75 with acute or convalescent COVID-19. The CDR3, as DNA: TGTGCCAGCAGCCTAGTAGGCAATCAGCCCCAGCATTTT. It translates to CASSLVGNQPQHF.